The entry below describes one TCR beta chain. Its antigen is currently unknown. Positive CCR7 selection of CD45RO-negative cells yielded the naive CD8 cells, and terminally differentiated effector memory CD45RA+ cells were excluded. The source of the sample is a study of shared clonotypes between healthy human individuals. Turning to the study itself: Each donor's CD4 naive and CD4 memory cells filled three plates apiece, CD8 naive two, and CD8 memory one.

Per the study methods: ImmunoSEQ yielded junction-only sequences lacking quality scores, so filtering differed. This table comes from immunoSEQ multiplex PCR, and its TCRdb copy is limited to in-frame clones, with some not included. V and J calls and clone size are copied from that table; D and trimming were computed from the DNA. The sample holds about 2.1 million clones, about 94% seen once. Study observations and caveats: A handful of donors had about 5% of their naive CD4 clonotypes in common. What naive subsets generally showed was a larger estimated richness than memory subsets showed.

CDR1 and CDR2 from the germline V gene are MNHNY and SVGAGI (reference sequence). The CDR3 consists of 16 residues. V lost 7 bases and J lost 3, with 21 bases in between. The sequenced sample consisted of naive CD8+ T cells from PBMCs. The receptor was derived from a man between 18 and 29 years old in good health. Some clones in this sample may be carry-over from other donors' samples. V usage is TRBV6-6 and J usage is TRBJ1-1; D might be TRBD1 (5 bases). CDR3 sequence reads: CASIFFWGNGDTEAFF. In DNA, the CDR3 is TGTGCCAGCATTTTCTTCTGGGGGAATGGGGACACTGAAGCTTTCTTT.